Below, one T cell receptor (beta chain) is given with its context. These data originate in a study of blood T cell repertoires in COVID-19. Study in general: The study drew acute and convalescent COVID-19 samples from the United States, Italy and Spain. Sources were T cells, B-cell-depleted T cells, or PBMCs; the material itself was cDNA or gDNA.

In the study's own analysis: It was from reference gene primer amplification that nucleated cell counts were estimated. Assay used: immunoSEQ multiplex PCR; TCRdb lists only in-frame clones, some missing. For V, J and clone size, that table is used; D and trimming come from the DNA. This sample has about 230,000 clones, with roughly 85% found just once. What was sequenced was peripheral blood. The TCR sequence derives from a woman aged 70 to 79 with active or convalescent COVID-19.

CDR3 sequence reads: CASSLSTIAGRDFRGAFF. The CDR3 coding sequence is TGTGCCAGCAGCTTATCGACAATAGCGGGTAGGGACTTTCGGGGAGCTTTCTTT. The V call is TRBV7-3, the J call TRBJ1-1, with a tentative D call TRBD1 (5 bases). Trimming stripped 2 bases from V and 10 bases from J, with 29 bases between. CDR3 length: 18 residues. Germline values: CDR1 SGHTA, CDR2 FQGTGA.